These 7 T cell receptor beta chains came from one sample sequenced in a study of cytomegalovirus exposure and HLA in healthy donors (dated by TCRdb to about 2017). Preparation of the library involved the immunoSEQ multiplex PCR assay. The multiplex PCR relied on a mix of 60 forward primers for TCR Vbeta segments and 13 reverse primers for TCR Jbeta segments. TCRdb's version of the immuneACCESS table is confined to in-frame rearrangements and falls short of the full clone set. An unresolved V gene accounts for under half of the shortfall where checked; the remainder is of unknown origin. The sample has about 120,000 clones on record, more than 15% of them singletons. The ten biggest clones cover about 3% of the sample. Sequenced input: PBMCs. The source is a female donor in good health and CMV-seropositive.

In this sample, this clone turned up a few times. The V call is TRBV19, the J call TRBJ1-5; 7 bases are shared with TRBD1. CDR1 LNHDA and CDR2 SQIVND come from the germline V gene (reference sequence). This CDR3 contains 14 residues. Germline trimming cut 2 bases from V and 2 bases from J; bases unmatched to any gene: 0. CDR3 amino acids: CASSITGGNQPQHF. For the CDR3, the DNA is TGTGCCAGTAGTATAACAGGGGGCAATCAGCCCCAGCATTTT. The full variable domain, its missing parts supplied by reference TRBV19 and TRBJ1-5, is DGGITQSPKYLFRKEGQNVTLSCEQNLNHDAMYWYRQDPGQGLRLIYYSQIVNDFQKGDIAEGYSVSREKKESFPLTVTSAQKNPTAFYLCASSITGGNQPQHFGDGTRLSIL.

This clone was detected only a few times. V usage is TRBV4-3 and J usage is TRBJ1-2; 12 bases are a match to TRBD1. CDR3 length: 17 amino acids. CDR1 and CDR2 (germline): LGHNA, YSLEER. V dropped 3 bases and J dropped 7; count of bases not matched to a gene: 12. CDR3 sequence reads: CASSQGTGGADGVGYTF. The CDR3 nucleotides are TGCGCCAGCAGCCAGGGGACAGGGGGCGCTGATGGAGTTGGCTACACCTTC.

This clone was observed a few times. V usage is TRBV7-8 and J usage is TRBJ2-7; a weak D match, TRBD2 (5 bases). This CDR3 contains 15 residues. Trimming stripped 6 bases from V and 3 bases from J, with 18 bases between. Per the germline V gene, CDR1 is SGHVS and CDR2 is FQNEAQ. CDR3 nucleotide sequence: TGTGCCAGCAGATTCAACCCCACCGGACTCTACGAGCAGTACTTC. As protein: CASRFNPTGLYEQYF.

This clone was detected a few times. V is TRBV5-1 and J is TRBJ2-2; tentatively, D is TRBD2 (5 bases). This CDR3 spans 15 amino acids. Trimming shortened V by 6 bases and J by 5 bases, and 17 bases separated the two germline ends. The V gene's germline CDR1 is SGHRS and CDR2 YFSETQ. In DNA form, the CDR3 reads TGCGCCAGCACCGTCGGGGAACTTTTAACCGGGGAGCTGTTTTTT. Encoded protein: CASTVGELLTGELFF.

The chain links TRBV28 to TRBJ1-5, with D perhaps matching TRBD1 (6 bases). This CDR3 region has 15 residues. V lost 6 bases, J lost 3 bases, and 15 bases lay in between. Germline CDR1 reads MDHEN; CDR2 reads SYDVKM. CDR3 DNA: TGTGCCAGCAGCGGAGGGGGGGTCTACAATCAGCCCCAGCATTTT. Translating gives CASSGGGVYNQPQHF.

This clone has just a few counts. V is TRBV19 and J is TRBJ1-1, with 11 bases matching TRBD1. CDR1 is LNHDA and CDR2 is SQIVND in the germline V gene (reference sequence). J lost 1 base, V lost 6 bases, and 13 bases had no gene match. This CDR3 is 18 amino acids long. In nucleotides, the CDR3 is TGTGCCAGTAGCGATCCGGGGAGGACAGGGGGCCCGAACACTGAAGCTTTCTTT. This gives the protein CASSDPGRTGGPNTEAFF.

This rearrangement joins TRBV18 to TRBJ1-3; possible D gene TRBD1, 5 bases. V shed 3 bases and J shed 0 bases, with 12 bases lying between them. The CDR3 spans 16 residues. Germline V gene sequence: CDR1 KGHSH, CDR2 LQKENI. The DNA of the CDR3 is TGTGCCAGCTCACCTCCCGGACATTACTCTGGAAACACCATATATTTT. It codes for CASSPPGHYSGNTIYF.